This entry features one T cell receptor beta chain sequence. What it binds is not known. This sample stems from a study of T cell responses to AZD1222 COVID-19 vaccine. Findings and limits, study-wide: Only 5 or 6 AZD1222 recipients were seropositive at baseline. Spike-spanning, vaccine-associated CD4 TCRs were dominant at 160-218 and 743-854. Females outnumbered males among donors, who were mostly white British; clonal diversity was possibly underestimated.

Measured with immunoSEQ multiplex PCR; TCRdb has only the in-frame clones, and not every one. The profile shows 70,000 to 95,000 clones, 75% to 85% of them singletons. Sequenced material: peripheral blood, taken on day 0 of AZD1222 vaccination. This receptor was obtained from an adult in good health.

In nucleotides, the CDR3 is TGTGCCAGCAGTTTAGCTGGGGAGCTGTTTTTT. Residues: CASSLAGELFF. The rearrangement links TRBV27 to TRBJ2-2; no reliable D call. The CDR3 contains 11 residues. The V gene lost 2 bases and the J gene lost 8 bases, with 3 bases spanning the gap. Germline CDR1 reads MNHEY; CDR2 reads SMNVEV (reference sequence).